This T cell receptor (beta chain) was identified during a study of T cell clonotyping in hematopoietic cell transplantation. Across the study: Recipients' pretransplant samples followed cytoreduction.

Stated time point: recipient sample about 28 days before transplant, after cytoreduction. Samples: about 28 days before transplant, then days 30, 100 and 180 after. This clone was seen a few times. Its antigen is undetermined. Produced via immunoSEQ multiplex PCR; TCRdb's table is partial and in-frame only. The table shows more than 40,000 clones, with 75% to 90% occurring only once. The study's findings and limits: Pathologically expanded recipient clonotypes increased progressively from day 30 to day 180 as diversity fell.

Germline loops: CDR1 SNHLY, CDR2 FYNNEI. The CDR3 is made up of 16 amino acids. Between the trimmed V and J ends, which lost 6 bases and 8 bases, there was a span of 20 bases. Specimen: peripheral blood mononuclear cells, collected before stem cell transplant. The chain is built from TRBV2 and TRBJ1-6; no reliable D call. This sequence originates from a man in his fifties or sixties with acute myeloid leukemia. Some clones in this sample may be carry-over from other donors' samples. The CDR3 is CASRNLVRGSYSPLHF. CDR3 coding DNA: TGTGCCAGCAGGAACCTGGTACGCGGAAGTTATTCACCCCTCCACTTT.